Sequencing of this TCR beta chain was carried out in a study of T cells expressing NK-cell markers. In the study overall: Investigators obtained TCR beta repertoires from sorted CD3+CD56+NKG2C+, CD3+CD56+NKG2C- and CD3+CD56-NKG2C+ T cells. Serological testing identified seven of the eight sequenced donors as HCMV-seropositive and one as seronegative.

Note on this clonotype: Its specificity is not known.

The CDR3 sequence is 14 residues long. TCR beta cDNA was generated via 5'RACE template switching incorporating UMIs. TCRdb re-called the 5' RACE reads, yielding one record per CDR3 amino acid sequence without DNA. The table counts about 160,000 distinct CDR3 sequences; roughly 20% lies in the top ten. Study-level results: In six donors, dominant NKG2C+ clonotypes were roughly 1.0-8% of CD8+ T cells.

The sequencing sample was made of blood T cells: a sorted CD56 or NKG2C T cell subset, CD4+ or CD8+ T cells, or bulk PBMC T cells (not recorded which). The chain carries TRBV12-3 or TRBV12-4 and TRBJ1-2; TCRdb proposes TRBD1, but this gene call is untestable without DNA. This receptor was obtained from a woman between 18 and 70 years old in good health. The CDR3 spells CASSFQGVLNGYTF.